This T cell receptor beta chain was captured in a study of T-cell memory formation after mild COVID-19. Study context: TCR clusters were mostly donor specific. Findings of the study overall: CD4+ bias marked clones expanding day 15 to 37, unlike balanced contracting clones. Memory sampled before infection contained some responding clones, suggesting cross-reactive memory joined.

One entry per CDR3 protein, called by TCRdb with MiXCR from the 5' RACE reads. This repertoire shows about 410,000 distinct CDR3 sequences, 23% found once; its top ten account for less than 15%. The length of the CDR3 is 13 residues. Unmatched junction bases numbered 10, after V lost 9 bases and J lost 8 bases. Per germline, CDR1 MDHEN and CDR2 SYDVKM. This clonotype turned up a few times. As yet, its antigen is unknown. Sequenced input: PBMCs or a T cell subset sorted from them (not recorded which). The TCR comes from an adult woman who had mild COVID-19 (a few samples of this study predate the infection). Cell type and time point are not known. The rearrangement links TRBV28 to TRBJ2-3; 8 bases are a match to TRBD2. CDR3 sequence: CASSAGGKGTQYF. Here the CDR3 DNA reads TGTGCCAGTTCGGCGGGAGGTAAGGGTACGCAGTATTTT.